One T cell receptor (beta chain) is described in this entry. Measured with immunoSEQ multiplex PCR; TCRdb has only the in-frame clones, and not every one. Among roughly 90,000 clones, 86% were seen once, and the ten largest hold 20% to 30%. Germline V gene sequence: CDR1 SGHRS, CDR2 YFSETQ. The CDR3 consists of 15 residues. J was trimmed by 4 bases and V by 0 bases; bases with no gene match: 6. This record belongs to a study of blood T cell repertoires in COVID-19. The V gene is TRBV5-1, the J gene TRBJ2-7; 8 nucleotides agree with TRBD1. The clonotype originates from a human donor in a cohort sampled during active COVID-19. The sequenced sample was peripheral blood. The CDR3 is CASSLVGTGGYEQYF. In nucleotides, the CDR3 is TGCGCCAGCAGCTTGGTTGGGACAGGAGGATACGAGCAGTACTTC.